This T cell receptor (beta chain) derives from a study of a mutant IDH1 vaccine in newly diagnosed glioma (dated by TCRdb to the early 2020s). Regarding the study in general: Patients received eight vaccinations in weeks 1, 3, 5, 7, 11, 15, 19 and 23, corresponding to visits V03 through V10. Vaccination was initiated 4-6 weeks after radiotherapy alone, or concurrently with temozolomide cycles in the chemotherapy-containing groups. Of the 30 to 35 patients who were treated, 62.5% were male and approximately 40% were female, and the mean age was approximately 40 years. Before enrollment, patients had received standard therapy of radiotherapy alone, temozolomide alone, or radiochemotherapy with temozolomide; most received the combination. Peripheral blood was drawn at six visits: V03 (baseline), V05, V07, V10, V12 and V13. For exploratory analyses, longitudinal TCRB deep sequencing was carried out in under 30 treated patients wherever samples were available.

Study-wide findings and limitations: Immune responses induced by the vaccine were seen in approximately 93% of patients across multiple MHC alleles. The authors stated that sample limitations prevented analyses of patient blood samples from being reproduced. Availability determined which PBMC samples were chosen for TCRB deep sequencing. Changes in the top peripheral T cell clonotypes picked up by TCRB sequencing did not appear to be linked to pseudoprogression.

The CDR3 sequence holds 15 residues, the cysteine and phenylalanine included. The CDR3 DNA has 45 bases and is translated from base 1. Trimming accounts for 3 bases at V and 0 bases at J, while the number of junction bases matched to no gene is 3. Per the germline V gene, MDHEN is the CDR1 and SYDVKM is the CDR2. On this clone: Its binding antigen is unknown. Base quality data are lacking; no much larger clone is found one base away.

The receptor library was made with the immunoSEQ multiplex PCR assay. Rearranged TCR beta chain sequences were amplified using the hsTCRB Kit according to the manufacturer's protocol. TCRB libraries were sequenced on an Illumina MiSeq. As for how the authors treated the data: The kit vendor's proprietary platform handled demultiplexing, trimming and gene mapping. The table was pulled from immuneACCESS by TCRdb, which kept in-frame rearrangements only. Such tables lose some clones; where checked, under half of the loss comes from unresolved V genes, and the rest has no known cause. That table supplies the V and J calls and clone size; D and trimming were determined from the DNA. The sample table shows around 35,000 clones, and roughly 80% are seen once. The ten largest clones represent approximately 22% of the sample. In the paper's terms, the time point label means: week 5, during vaccination. Every vaccine dose consisted of 300 ug of a 20-mer mutant IDH1 peptide in Montanide, administered subcutaneously together with topical imiquimod. The donors had newly diagnosed IDH1-mutant astrocytomas of WHO grade 3 or 4 that showed loss of nuclear ATRX. The samples were drawn from NOA16, a multicentre, single-arm, open-label phase I trial in Germany that tested a mutant IDH1 peptide vaccine in humans for the first time. Genomic DNA for TCRB sequencing was isolated from EDTA blood with the DNeasy Blood and Tissue Kit.

The sequence links TRBV28 to TRBJ2-5; TRBD2 fits 8 bases in the junction. The origin of this receptor is a man aged 30-40 years with glioma. The source was PBMCs, collected from a glioma patient whose treatment included an IDH1 peptide vaccine. Here is the DNA: TGTGCCAGCAGTTTGCGGGGGGTGGACCAAGAGACCCAGTACTTC. Its protein product is CASSLRGVDQETQYF.